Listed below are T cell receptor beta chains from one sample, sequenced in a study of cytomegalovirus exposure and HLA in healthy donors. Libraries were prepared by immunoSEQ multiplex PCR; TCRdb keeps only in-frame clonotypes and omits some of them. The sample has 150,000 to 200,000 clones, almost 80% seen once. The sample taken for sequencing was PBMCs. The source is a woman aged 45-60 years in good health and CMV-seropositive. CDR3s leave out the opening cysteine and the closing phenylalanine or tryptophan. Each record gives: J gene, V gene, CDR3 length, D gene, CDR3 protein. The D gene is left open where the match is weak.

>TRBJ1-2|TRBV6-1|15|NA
ASSEAWGRQNSYGYT
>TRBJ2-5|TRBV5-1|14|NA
ASSLASSAVQETQY
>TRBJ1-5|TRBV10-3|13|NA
AISGGQGRNQPQH
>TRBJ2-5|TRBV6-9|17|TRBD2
ASTRLAGDILPEKETQY
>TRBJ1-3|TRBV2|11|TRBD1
ASTLFAGTEGY
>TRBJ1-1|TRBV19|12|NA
ASSIGGSVTEAF
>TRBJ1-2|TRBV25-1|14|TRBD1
ASSESGDYRGLGYT
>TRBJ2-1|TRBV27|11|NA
ASSVRTDNEQF
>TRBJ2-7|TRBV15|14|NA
ATSRGWGLSSYEQY
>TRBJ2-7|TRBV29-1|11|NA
SVAQRLGYEQY
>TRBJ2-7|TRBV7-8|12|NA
ASSFGQGFYEQY
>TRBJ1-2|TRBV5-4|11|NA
ASSFTGTEGYT
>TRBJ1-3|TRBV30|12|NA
AWSVGASGNTIY
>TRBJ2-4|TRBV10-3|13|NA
AISTNRVAKNIQY
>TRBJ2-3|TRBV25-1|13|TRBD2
ASSWGGTSTDTQY
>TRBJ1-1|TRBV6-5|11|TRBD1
ASSLDRGTEAF
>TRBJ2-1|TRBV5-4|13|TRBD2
ASSLGLAGGWEQF
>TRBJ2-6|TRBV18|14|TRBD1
ASSLGQESGANVLT
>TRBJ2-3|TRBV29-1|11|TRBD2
SGQRGGADTQY
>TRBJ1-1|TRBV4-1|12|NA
ASSQVEMNTEAF
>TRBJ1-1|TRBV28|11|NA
ASSLSLYTEAF
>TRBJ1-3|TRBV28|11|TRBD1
ASLDRGGNTIY
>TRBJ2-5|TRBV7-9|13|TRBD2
ASSSQTSGAETQY
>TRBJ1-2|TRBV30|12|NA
AWSGQGLTYGYT
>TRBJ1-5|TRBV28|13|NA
ASRLQGGGNQPQH
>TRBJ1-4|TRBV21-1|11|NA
ASSTATNEKLF
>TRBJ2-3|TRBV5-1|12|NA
ASSLGQEADTQY
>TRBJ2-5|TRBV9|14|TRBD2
ASSPRGLAGQETQY
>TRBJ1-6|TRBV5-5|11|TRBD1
ASSLTGGSPLH
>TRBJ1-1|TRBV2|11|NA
ASTLTLQTGAF
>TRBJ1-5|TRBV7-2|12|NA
ASSLGAGNQPQH
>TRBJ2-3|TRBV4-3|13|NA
ASSRGGTATDTQY
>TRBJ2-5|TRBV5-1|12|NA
ASSLFGSGETQY
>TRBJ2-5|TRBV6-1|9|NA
ASSVLETQY
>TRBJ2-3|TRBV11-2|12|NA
ASSSPRGGDTQY
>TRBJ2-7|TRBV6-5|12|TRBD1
ASSRGQGTYEQY
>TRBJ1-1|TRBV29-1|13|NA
SVEDGAWRNTEAF
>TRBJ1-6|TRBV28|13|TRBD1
ASMGNGQGNSPLH
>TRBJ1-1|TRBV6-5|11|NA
ASSGRQKSEAF
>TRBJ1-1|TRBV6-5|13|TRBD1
ASSATGGMNTEAF
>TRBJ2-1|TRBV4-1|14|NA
ASQPGIRPSYNEQF
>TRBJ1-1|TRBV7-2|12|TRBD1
ASSSQGGDTEAF
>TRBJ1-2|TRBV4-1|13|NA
ASSQDVGVGYGYT
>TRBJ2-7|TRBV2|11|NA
ASSEGQSYEQY
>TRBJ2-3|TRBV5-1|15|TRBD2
ASSPPSAGGSTDTQY
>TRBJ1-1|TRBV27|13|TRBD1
ASSSPGGMNTEAF
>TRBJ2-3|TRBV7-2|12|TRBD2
ASRPGLAGDAQY
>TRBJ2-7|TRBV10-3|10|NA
ATGTSDYEQY
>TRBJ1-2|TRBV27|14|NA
ASSFHPGEANYGYT
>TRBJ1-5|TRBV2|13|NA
ASSERVRGNQPQH
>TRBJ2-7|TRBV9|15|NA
ASSVASMSQGSDEQY